This TCR beta chain was profiled in a study of blood T cells in healthy people across ages. Study-level findings and limits: Naive and antigen-experienced cells could not be conclusively compared, given unsorted PBMCs. Long-lived donors exceeded aged donors in naive CD4+ cells and diversity. The percentage of naive T cells correlated strongly with TCR beta diversity.

In regard to this clonotype: Its specificity is not known.

Each donor was a healthy Caucasian individual from Russia, aged roughly 6 to 100. It was with a sample-barcoded 5' primer and a J-beta primer mix that a second PCR of about 7 to 12 cycles was run. From the 5' RACE reads, TCRdb called clonotypes with MiXCR, one entry per CDR3 protein. The profile shows 650,000 to 800,000 distinct CDR3 sequences, approximately 44% of them singletons. The sequencing input was blood. This sequence originates from a man aged 55 to 70 in good health.

The CDR3 nucleotides are TGCAGTGCTAGAGCGCTCCTAGCGGGGGTGACGGAGACCCAGTACTTC. Its translation is CSARALLAGVTETQYF. This chain links TRBV20-1 with TRBJ2-7; 10 bases align to TRBD2. The J call may be wrong; the DNA end is better matched by TRBJ2-5. The germline gives CDR1 DFQATT, CDR2 SNEGSKA (reference sequence). This CDR3 has 16 amino acids.